This TCR beta chain emerged from a study of T-cell memory formation after mild COVID-19. General study points: Pre-infection memory contained some responding clones, which suggested that cross-reactive memory had joined. Most CD4+ clones that shrank were in CM and EM, while CD8+ ones turned up in EMRA.

TCRdb ran MiXCR on the 5' RACE reads and lists one entry per CDR3 protein. The table lists about 410,000 distinct CDR3 sequences, 20% to 25% of them singletons. Germline V gene sequence: CDR1 SGHTA, CDR2 FQGNSA. The germline V and J ends were trimmed by 4 bases and 4 bases, with 18 bases remaining between them. CDR3 length: 16 amino acids. This clonotype was counted between two and nine times. Its antigen is still unknown. Sequencing was done on a sample of PBMCs or a T cell subset sorted from them (not recorded which). The receptor was derived from an adult woman who had mild COVID-19 (a few samples of this study predate the infection). Cell type and time point are not known. The V and J genes are TRBV7-2 and TRBJ2-3; TRBD2 might be the D (6 bases). This CDR3 is CASSSSGGAPPDTQYF. The CDR3 DNA follows: TGTGCCAGCAGCTCGAGCGGCGGGGCCCCTCCAGATACGCAGTATTTT.